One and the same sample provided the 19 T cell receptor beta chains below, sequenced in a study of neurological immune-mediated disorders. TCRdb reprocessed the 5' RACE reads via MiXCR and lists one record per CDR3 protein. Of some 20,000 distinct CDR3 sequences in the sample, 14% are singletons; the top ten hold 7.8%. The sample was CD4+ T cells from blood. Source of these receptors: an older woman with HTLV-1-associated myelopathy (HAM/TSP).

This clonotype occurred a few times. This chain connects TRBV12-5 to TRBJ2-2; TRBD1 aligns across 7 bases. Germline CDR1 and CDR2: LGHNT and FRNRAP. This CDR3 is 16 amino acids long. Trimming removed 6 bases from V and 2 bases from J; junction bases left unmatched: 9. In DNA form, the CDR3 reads TGTGCTAGTGGGGGGTACAGGGGCCCCAACACCGGGGAGCTGTTTTTT. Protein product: CASGGYRGPNTGELFF.

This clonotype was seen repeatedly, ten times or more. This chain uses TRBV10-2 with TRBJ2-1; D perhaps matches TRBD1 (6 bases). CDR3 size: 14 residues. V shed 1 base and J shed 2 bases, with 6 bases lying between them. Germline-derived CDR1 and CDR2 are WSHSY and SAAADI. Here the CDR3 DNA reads TGCGCCAGCAGTGAGTGGGACACCTACAATGAGCAGTTCTTC. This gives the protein CASSEWDTYNEQFF.

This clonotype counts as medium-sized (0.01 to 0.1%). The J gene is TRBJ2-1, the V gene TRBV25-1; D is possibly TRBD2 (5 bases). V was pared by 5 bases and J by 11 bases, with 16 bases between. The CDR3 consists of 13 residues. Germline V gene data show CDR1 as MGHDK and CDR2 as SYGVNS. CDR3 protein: CASSRPGSSQQFF. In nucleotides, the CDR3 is TGTGCCAGCAGTCGCCCTGGGAGTTCTCAGCAGTTCTTC.

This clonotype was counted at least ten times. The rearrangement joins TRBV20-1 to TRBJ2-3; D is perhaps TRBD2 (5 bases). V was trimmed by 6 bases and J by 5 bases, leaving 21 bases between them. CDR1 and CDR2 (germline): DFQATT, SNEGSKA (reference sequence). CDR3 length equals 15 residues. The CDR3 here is CSAPSRGGSGDTQYF. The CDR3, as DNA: TGCAGTGCCCCATCCAGAGGCGGGTCTGGAGATACGCAGTATTTT.

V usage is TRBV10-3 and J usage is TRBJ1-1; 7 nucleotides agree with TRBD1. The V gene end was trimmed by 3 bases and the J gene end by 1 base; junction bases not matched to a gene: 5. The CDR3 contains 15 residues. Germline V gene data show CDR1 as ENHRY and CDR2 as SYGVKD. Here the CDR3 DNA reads TGTGCCATCAGTGATCCCGGGACAGCGAACACTGAAGCTTTCTTT. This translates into CAISDPGTANTEAFF.

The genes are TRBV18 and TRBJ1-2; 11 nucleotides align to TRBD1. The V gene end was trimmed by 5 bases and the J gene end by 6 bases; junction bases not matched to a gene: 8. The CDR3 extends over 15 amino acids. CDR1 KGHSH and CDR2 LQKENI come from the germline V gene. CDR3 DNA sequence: TGTGCCAGCTCAGCGCTCTGGACAGGGGGCGATGGCTACACCTTC. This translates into CASSALWTGGDGYTF.

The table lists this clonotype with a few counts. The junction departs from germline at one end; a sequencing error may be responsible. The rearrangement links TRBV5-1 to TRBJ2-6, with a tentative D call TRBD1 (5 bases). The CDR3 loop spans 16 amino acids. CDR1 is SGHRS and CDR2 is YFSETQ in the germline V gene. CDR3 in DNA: TGCGCCAGCAGCCCACACCTACAGGCTGGGACCAACGTCCTGACTTTC. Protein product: CASSPHLQAGTNVLTF.

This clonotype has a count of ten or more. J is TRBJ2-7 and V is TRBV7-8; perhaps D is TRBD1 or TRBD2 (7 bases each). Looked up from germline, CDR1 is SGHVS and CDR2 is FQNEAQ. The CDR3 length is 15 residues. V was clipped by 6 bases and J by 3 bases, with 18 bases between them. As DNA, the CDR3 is TGTGCCAGCAGGCCACAGGGGACTACCGGCTACGAGCAGTACTTC. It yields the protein CASRPQGTTGYEQYF.

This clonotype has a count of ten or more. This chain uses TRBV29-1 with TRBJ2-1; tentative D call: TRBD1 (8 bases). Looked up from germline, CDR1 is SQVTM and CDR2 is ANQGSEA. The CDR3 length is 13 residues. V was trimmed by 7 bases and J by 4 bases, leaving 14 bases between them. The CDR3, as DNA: TGCAGCGCAGCGGGACAGGTGTACAATGAGCAGTTCTTC. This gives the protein CSAAGQVYNEQFF.

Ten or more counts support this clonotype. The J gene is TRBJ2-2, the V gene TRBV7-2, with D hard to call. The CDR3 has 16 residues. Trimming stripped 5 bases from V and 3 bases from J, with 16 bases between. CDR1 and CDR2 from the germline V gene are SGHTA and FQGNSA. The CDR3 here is CASSPPPQKDTGELFF. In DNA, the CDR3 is TGTGCCAGCAGCCCTCCCCCGCAGAAGGACACCGGGGAGCTGTTTTTT.

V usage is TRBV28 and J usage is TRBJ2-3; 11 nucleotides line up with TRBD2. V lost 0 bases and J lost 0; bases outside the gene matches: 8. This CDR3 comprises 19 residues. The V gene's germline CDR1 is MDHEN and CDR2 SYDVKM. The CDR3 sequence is CASSLWSSGRSISTDTQYF. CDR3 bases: TGTGCCAGCAGTTTATGGTCTAGCGGGAGGTCGATCAGCACAGATACGCAGTATTTT.

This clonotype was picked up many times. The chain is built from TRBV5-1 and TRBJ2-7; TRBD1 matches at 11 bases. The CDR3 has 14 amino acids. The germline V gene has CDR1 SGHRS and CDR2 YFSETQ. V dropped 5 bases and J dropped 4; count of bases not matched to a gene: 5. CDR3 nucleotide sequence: TGCGCCAGCAGACCCGGGACAGGGGGGTACGAGCAGTACTTC. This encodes CASRPGTGGYEQYF.

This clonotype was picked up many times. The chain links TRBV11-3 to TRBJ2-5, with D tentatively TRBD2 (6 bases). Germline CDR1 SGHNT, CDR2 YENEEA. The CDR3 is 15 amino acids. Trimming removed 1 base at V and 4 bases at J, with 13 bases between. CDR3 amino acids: CASSLAIMEGETQYF. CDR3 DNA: TGTGCCAGCAGCTTAGCGATTATGGAGGGAGAGACCCAGTACTTC.

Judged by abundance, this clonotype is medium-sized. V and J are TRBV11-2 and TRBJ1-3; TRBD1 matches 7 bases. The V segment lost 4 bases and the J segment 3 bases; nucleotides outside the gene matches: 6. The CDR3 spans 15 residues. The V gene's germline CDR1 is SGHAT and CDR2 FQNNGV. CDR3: CASSSGQEGGNTIYF. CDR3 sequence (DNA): TGTGCCAGCAGCTCCGGACAGGAAGGTGGAAACACCATATATTTT.

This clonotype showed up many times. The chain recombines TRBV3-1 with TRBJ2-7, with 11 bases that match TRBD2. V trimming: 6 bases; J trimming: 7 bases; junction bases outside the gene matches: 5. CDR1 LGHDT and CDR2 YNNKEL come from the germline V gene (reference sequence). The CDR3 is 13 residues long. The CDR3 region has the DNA TGTGCCAGCAGGCCTAGCGGGAGGAGTGAGCAGTACTTC. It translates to CASRPSGRSEQYF.

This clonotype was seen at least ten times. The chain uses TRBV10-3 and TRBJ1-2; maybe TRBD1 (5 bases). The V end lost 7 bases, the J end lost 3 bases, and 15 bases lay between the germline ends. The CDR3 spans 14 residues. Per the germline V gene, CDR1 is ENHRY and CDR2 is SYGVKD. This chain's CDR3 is CAIKEGLGDYGYTF. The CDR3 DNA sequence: TGTGCCATCAAAGAGGGGTTGGGTGACTATGGCTACACCTTC.

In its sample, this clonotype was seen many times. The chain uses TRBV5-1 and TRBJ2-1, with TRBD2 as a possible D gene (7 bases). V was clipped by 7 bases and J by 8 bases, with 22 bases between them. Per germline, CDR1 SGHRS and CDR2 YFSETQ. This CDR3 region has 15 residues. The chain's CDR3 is CASGRSGGGFYEQFF. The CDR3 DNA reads TGCGCCAGCGGCCGTTCTGGCGGGGGCTTCTATGAGCAGTTCTTC.

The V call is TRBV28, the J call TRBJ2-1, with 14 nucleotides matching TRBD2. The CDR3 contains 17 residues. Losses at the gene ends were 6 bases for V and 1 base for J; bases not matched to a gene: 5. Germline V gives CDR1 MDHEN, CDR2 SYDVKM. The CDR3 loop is CASRGTSGGRSYNEQFF. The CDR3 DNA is TGTGCCAGCAGAGGGACTAGCGGGGGCCGGTCCTACAATGAGCAGTTCTTC.

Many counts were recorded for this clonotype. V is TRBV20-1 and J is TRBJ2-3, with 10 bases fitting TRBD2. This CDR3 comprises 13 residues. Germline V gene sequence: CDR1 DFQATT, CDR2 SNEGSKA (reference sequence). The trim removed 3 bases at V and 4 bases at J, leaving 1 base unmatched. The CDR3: CSASLAGADTQYF. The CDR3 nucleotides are TGCAGTGCTAGCCTAGCGGGAGCAGATACGCAGTATTTT.